This TCR beta chain was profiled in a study of human T cells and chemical hapten exposure. Study summary: Sensitization employed 2% DPC on about 2 cm by about 2 cm of upper inner arm skin. Notes on the study in general: The study found that DPC sensitization did not change TCRs above 1 in 1000 frequency.

This clonotype has at least ten counts. The antigen remains undetermined. TCRdb redid the calling of the RACE reads with MiXCR, one entry per CDR3 protein. The sample records 330,000 or so distinct CDR3 sequences, nearly 6.5% being singletons. CDR1 DFQATT and CDR2 SNEGSKA come from the germline V gene (reference sequence). The CDR3 spans 13 residues. V shed 6 bases and J shed 2 bases, with 11 bases lying between them. Regarding time point: patch test 2, 6 weeks after DPC sensitization. Regarding treatment: therapeutic diphenylcyclopropenone sensitization with weekly scalp DPC. V and J are TRBV20-1 and TRBJ1-5, with a possible D match to TRBD1 (6 bases). This clonotype was sampled from a woman aged 18-35 years with alopecia areata. Some clones in this sample may be carry-over from other donors' samples. Here the sequenced sample was whole blood, taken in connection with sensitization to the hapten diphenylcyclopropenone (DPC). The CDR3 region is CSANRDGNQPQHF. The CDR3 DNA reads as TGCAGTGCCAACAGGGACGGCAATCAGCCCCAGCATTTT.